Below, 28 T cell receptor beta chains from the same sample are listed, as sequenced in a study of PD-L1 blockade in urothelial cancer. Sequencing used immunoSEQ multiplex PCR; TCRdb keeps in-frame clones, though not all of them. The sample carries tens of thousands of clones, 85% to 90% recorded once. Indicated time point: peripheral blood 6 weeks after treatment start. Sequences were derived from PBMCs, sampled around atezolizumab (anti-PD-L1) treatment. Receptors originate from a man in his fifties or sixties with urothelial cancer.

CDR3 loop: CASSQGFGGVQETQYF. For the CDR3, the DNA is TGCGCCAGCAGCCAAGGCTTTGGGGGGGTTCAAGAGACCCAGTACTTC. The chain links TRBV4-3 to TRBJ2-5; 7 bases fit TRBD2. The CDR3 sequence is 16 residues long. Germline assignment: CDR1 LGHNA and CDR2 YSLEER. V lost 1 base and J lost 2; bases outside the gene matches: 7.

The chain uses TRBV18 and TRBJ2-5, with D perhaps TRBD2 (5 bases). Trimming left V 1 base short and J 4 bases short, with 10 bases between. The germline V gene has CDR1 KGHSH and CDR2 LQKENI. This CDR3 has 14 amino acids. CDR3 protein: CASSPRREIETQYF. CDR3 bases: TGTGCCAGCTCACCACGTAGGGAGATAGAGACCCAGTACTTC.

CDR3 loop: CASSMSGGDWTGTEAFF. The CDR3 nucleotides are TGTGCCAGTAGTATGTCCGGCGGGGATTGGACGGGCACTGAAGCTTTCTTT. The rearrangement links TRBV19 to TRBJ1-1; D is undetermined. The CDR3 length is 17 residues. V lost 3 bases, J lost 4 bases, and 21 bases lay in between. Germline values: CDR1 LNHDA, CDR2 SQIVND (reference sequence).

The V call is TRBV10-3, the J call TRBJ2-1, with D uncertain. Germline-derived CDR1 and CDR2 are ENHRY and SYGVKD. V lost 2 bases and J 8 bases, leaving 13 bases between the germline ends. The CDR3 sequence is 14 residues long. The CDR3: CAISEPPASDEQFF. CDR3 in DNA: TGTGCCATCAGTGAGCCCCCCGCGTCGGATGAGCAGTTCTTC.

CDR3 loop: CASSQGGGGRASGEQFF. The CDR3 region has the DNA TGCGCCAGCAGCCAAGGGGGTGGCGGGAGGGCCTCAGGTGAGCAGTTCTTC. The V call is TRBV4-3, the J call TRBJ2-1, with 9 bases matching TRBD2. With 1 base clipped from V and 9 bases from J, the junction kept 13 bases outside the gene matches. The V gene's germline CDR1 is LGHNA and CDR2 YSLEER. This CDR3 comprises 17 residues.

The chain recombines TRBV4-3 with TRBJ2-1; 7 bases fit TRBD2. Unmatched junction bases numbered 15, after V lost 0 bases and J lost 4 bases. The CDR3 sequence is 19 residues long. CDR1 is LGHNA, CDR2 YSLEER, per germline. The CDR3 bases are TGCGCCAGCAGCCAAGAACTTGGGAGGGCCGTAGGCCTTTACAATGAGCAGTTCTTC. It yields the protein CASSQELGRAVGLYNEQFF.

The chain combines TRBV10-3 with TRBJ1-1; TRBD1 is a possible D gene (6 bases). V was clipped by 6 bases and J by 5 bases, with 13 bases between them. The CDR3 is 13 residues long. Germline CDR1 is ENHRY and CDR2 is SYGVKD. CDR3 in DNA: TGTGCCATCAGACCCAGGGGTGAAACTGAAGCTTTCTTT. Amino acids: CAIRPRGETEAFF.

As concerns this clone: A read error may account for a junction end that differs from germline. J is TRBJ2-2 and V is TRBV5-1; D ambiguous. The CDR3 runs 13 residues. The germline V gene has CDR1 SGHRS and CDR2 YFSETQ. The CDR3 reads CANSLRLERELFF. The DNA for the CDR3 is TGCGCCAACAGCTTACGACTGGAACGGGAGCTGTTTTTT.

The V call is TRBV7-8, the J call TRBJ2-3; 8 nucleotides line up with TRBD2. The CDR3 runs to 16 residues. V was pared by 1 base and J by 2 bases, with 5 bases of the junction left unmatched. Germline V gene data show CDR1 as SGHVS and CDR2 as FQNEAQ. The CDR3 bases are TGTGCCAGCAGCTTAGTGGTTAGCGGGGTCACAGATACGCAGTATTTT. This codes for CASSLVVSGVTDTQYF.

The genes are TRBV9 and TRBJ2-2; 9 bases line up with TRBD2. Germline V gene lookup returns CDR1 SGDLS and CDR2 YYNGEE. There are 16 residues in the CDR3. V dropped 6 bases and J dropped 6; count of bases not matched to a gene: 12. The CDR3: CASTDSGGENSGELFF. CDR3 coding DNA: TGTGCCAGCACGGATAGCGGGGGAGAAAACTCCGGGGAGCTGTTTTTT.

The chain links TRBV30 to TRBJ1-5, with D possibly being TRBD1 (5 bases). The CDR3 extends over 13 amino acids. Germline V gene data show CDR1 as GTSNPN and CDR2 as SVGIG (reference sequence). CDR3 nucleotides: TGTGCTTTCTCGACGGGGGGGAATCAGCCCCAGCATTTT. Translation gives CAFSTGGNQPQHF.

J is TRBJ2-2 and V is TRBV11-3; 8 bases align to TRBD1. V was clipped by 5 bases and J by 3 bases; unmatched bases: 11. Germline V CDR1 and CDR2: SGHNT, YENEEA. The CDR3 length is 17 residues. This CDR3 is CASSARGKTGDTGELFF. CDR3 nucleotide sequence: TGTGCCAGCAGCGCAAGGGGCAAGACAGGGGACACCGGGGAGCTGTTTTTT. Looking up the rest from reference TRBV11-3 and TRBJ2-2 gives the full variable domain: EAGVVQSPRYKIIEKKQPVAFWCNPISGHNTLYWYLQNLGQGPELLIRYENEEAVDDSQLPKDRFSAERLKGVDSTLKIQPAELGDSAVYLCASSARGKTGDTGELFFGEGSRLTVL.

V gene TRBV7-9 combines with J gene TRBJ2-7, with TRBD1 matching over 9 bases. Germline CDR1 and CDR2: SEHNR and FQNEAQ (reference sequence). V was pared by 3 bases and J by 7 bases, with 10 bases of the junction left unmatched. This CDR3 spans 15 amino acids. CDR3 sequence (DNA): TGTGCCAGCAGCTTGAGGGGGACAGGGTTTGAAGAGCAGTACTTC. This translates into CASSLRGTGFEEQYF. Full variable domain (remainder filled in from reference TRBV7-9 and TRBJ2-7): DTGVSQNPRHKITKRGQNVTFRCDPISEHNRLYWYRQTLGQGPEFLTYFQNEAQLEKSRLLSDRFSAERPKGSFSTLEIQRTEQGDSAMYLCASSLRGTGFEEQYFGPGTRLTVT.

The V call is TRBV5-1, the J call TRBJ2-7, with 11 bases identical to TRBD2. The V gene end was trimmed by 0 bases and the J gene end by 5 bases; junction bases not matched to a gene: 1. Germline V gene lookup returns CDR1 SGHRS and CDR2 YFSETQ. The CDR3 has 14 residues. In DNA form, the CDR3 reads TGCGCCAGCAGCTTGGATAGCGGGAGGGACGAGCAGTACTTC. Amino acid sequence: CASSLDSGRDEQYF.

The genes are TRBV28 and TRBJ1-1, with D perhaps matching TRBD1 (5 bases). The CDR3 is made up of 15 amino acids. V gave up 3 bases and J gave up 0 bases, with 11 bases separating them. Germline CDR1 and CDR2: MDHEN and SYDVKM. The CDR3, as DNA: TGTGCCAGCAGTTTGCCCAGGGTTATGAACACTGAAGCTTTCTTT. It specifies CASSLPRVMNTEAFF.

V and J are TRBV4-2 and TRBJ1-1, with D unresolved. CDR1 is LGHNA, CDR2 YNFKEQ, per germline. The V end lost 5 bases, the J end lost 4 bases, and 23 bases lay between the germline ends. There are 17 residues in the CDR3. CDR3 loop: CASSSLPLGRGSTEAFF. In DNA, the CDR3 is TGTGCCAGCAGCTCTCTTCCCCTTGGTCGTGGCAGCACTGAAGCTTTCTTT.

V usage is TRBV4-2 and J usage is TRBJ1-1, with 7 positions matching TRBD1. The CDR3 has 14 amino acids. The germline V gene has CDR1 LGHNA and CDR2 YNFKEQ. V shed 1 base and J 5 bases; nucleotides not matched to a gene: 4. CDR3 sequence reads: CASSQATGSTEAFF. CDR3 nucleotide sequence: TGTGCCAGCAGCCAAGCGACAGGGTCGACTGAAGCTTTCTTT.

This chain's CDR3 is CAITGLAETGELFF. The CDR3, as DNA: TGTGCCATCACCGGACTAGCGGAAACCGGGGAGCTGTTTTTT. This chain uses TRBV10-3 with TRBJ2-2; 10 bases map to TRBD2. The length of the CDR3 is 14 residues. The junction had 4 bases not matched to a gene; V was cut back by 7 bases and J by 5 bases. Germline V gives CDR1 ENHRY, CDR2 SYGVKD.

The V gene is TRBV4-2, the J gene TRBJ2-1, with 7 bases identical to TRBD1. The CDR3 extends over 13 amino acids. Germline V gene lookup returns CDR1 LGHNA and CDR2 YNFKEQ. V lost 1 base and J lost 10; bases outside the gene matches: 4. CDR3 protein: CASSQGQQGEQFF. In DNA, the CDR3 is TGTGCCAGCAGCCAAGGACAACAGGGGGAGCAGTTCTTC.

The J gene is TRBJ2-3, the V gene TRBV9; 8 nucleotides line up with TRBD1. The CDR3 has 22 amino acids. The trim removed 0 bases at V and 2 bases at J, leaving 23 bases unmatched. Germline loops: CDR1 SGDLS, CDR2 YYNGEE. The CDR3: CASSVATRAGGDGARSTDTQYF. In nucleotides, the CDR3 is TGTGCCAGCAGCGTAGCTACGAGGGCAGGGGGCGATGGTGCGCGATCCACAGATACGCAGTATTTT.

V usage is TRBV9 and J usage is TRBJ1-3; perhaps TRBD1 as D (5 bases). The CDR3 contains 14 residues. Germline V gives CDR1 SGDLS, CDR2 YYNGEE. The V end lost 3 bases, the J end lost 2 bases, and 9 bases lay between the germline ends. The CDR3 DNA follows: TGTGCCAGCAGCGCACAGGTAACTGGAAACACCATATATTTT. Translating it yields CASSAQVTGNTIYF.

The chain links TRBV7-2 to TRBJ2-1; D unclear. Germline V gives CDR1 SGHTA, CDR2 FQGNSA. The CDR3 sequence is 14 residues long. V lost 5 bases and J 8 bases, leaving 16 bases between the germline ends. The DNA of the CDR3 is TGTGCCAGCAGCCCATGGCTTAGCTTCGATGAGCAGTTCTTC. It specifies CASSPWLSFDEQFF.

This rearrangement joins TRBV7-6 to TRBJ2-5; perhaps TRBD2 as D (7 bases). Trimming shortened V by 5 bases and J by 5 bases, and 15 bases separated the two germline ends. The CDR3 totals 14 residues. Germline assignment: CDR1 SGHVS and CDR2 FNYEAQ. This CDR3 reads CASSERRGGETQYF. DNA for the CDR3: TGTGCCAGCAGCGAGCGACGCGGGGGCGAGACCCAGTACTTC.

The rearrangement links TRBV28 to TRBJ1-4, with TRBD1 as a possible D gene (5 bases). There are 13 residues in the CDR3. The germline V gene encodes CDR1 MDHEN and CDR2 SYDVKM. The V end lost 2 bases, the J end lost 8 bases, and 9 bases lay between the germline ends. The CDR3 reads CASSLTSGEKLFF. Written as DNA, the CDR3 is TGTGCCAGCAGTTTAACGTCAGGGGAAAAACTGTTTTTT.

The chain is built from TRBV6-6 and TRBJ2-5, with no clear D. The CDR3 covers 16 residues. Germline CDR1 is MNHNY and CDR2 is SVGAGI (reference sequence). V was shortened by 2 bases and J by 2 bases, with 15 bases between the two germline ends. Written as DNA, the CDR3 is TGTGCCAGCAGTTACGGGCAGCTCACCTCGCAAGAGACCCAGTACTTC. Its translation: CASSYGQLTSQETQYF.

J is TRBJ2-5 and V is TRBV4-3, with 16 bases fitting TRBD2. V shed 4 bases and J 9 bases; nucleotides not matched to a gene: 11. The germline V gene has CDR1 LGHNA and CDR2 YSLEER. The CDR3 consists of 17 residues. CDR3 region: CASSPNEPGLAGGAQYF. DNA of the CDR3: TGCGCCAGCAGCCCCAACGAGCCGGGACTAGCGGGAGGGGCCCAGTACTTC.

The rearrangement links TRBV20-1 to TRBJ2-7, with D unclear. The CDR3 totals 11 residues. Trimming cost V 6 bases and J 3 bases, with 9 bases left between them. CDR1 and CDR2 (germline): DFQATT, SNEGSKA (reference sequence). The CDR3 protein is CSAPEVYEQYF. The CDR3 DNA reads TGCAGTGCGCCAGAGGTCTACGAGCAGTACTTC.

V and J are TRBV11-3 and TRBJ1-1; D possibly corresponds to TRBD1 (6 bases). Trimming removed 5 bases from V and 8 bases from J, with 15 bases in between. This CDR3 spans 13 amino acids. The germline V gene has CDR1 SGHNT and CDR2 YENEEA. For the CDR3, the DNA is TGTGCCAGCAGCGCCGAACAGGGTTCCGAAGCTTTCTTT. Protein: CASSAEQGSEAFF.